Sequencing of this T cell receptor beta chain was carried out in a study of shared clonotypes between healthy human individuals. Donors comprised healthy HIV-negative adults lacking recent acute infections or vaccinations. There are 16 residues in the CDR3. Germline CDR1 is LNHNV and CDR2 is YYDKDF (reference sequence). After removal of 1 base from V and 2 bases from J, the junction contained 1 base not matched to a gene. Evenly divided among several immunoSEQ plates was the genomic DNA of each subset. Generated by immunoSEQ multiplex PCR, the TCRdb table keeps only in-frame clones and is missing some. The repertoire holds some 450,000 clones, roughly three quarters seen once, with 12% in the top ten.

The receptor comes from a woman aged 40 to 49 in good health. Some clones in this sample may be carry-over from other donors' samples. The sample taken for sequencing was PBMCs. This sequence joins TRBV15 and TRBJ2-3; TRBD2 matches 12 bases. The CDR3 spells CATSRGTSGTTDTQYF. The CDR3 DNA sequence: TGTGCCACCAGCAGAGGGACTAGCGGGACCACAGATACGCAGTATTTT.